Presented here are 10 T cell receptor beta chains from one specimen sequenced in a study of CD8 T cells in ankylosing spondylitis. TCRdb independently ran MiXCR on the 5' RACE reads; one entry per CDR3 protein. This repertoire shows approximately 150,000 distinct CDR3 sequences, around a tenth found once; its top ten account for more than 13%. The source material was blood, either unsorted or a sorted T cell fraction (not recorded which). These TCRs come from a female donor with ankylosing spondylitis or in good health (not recorded which).

The rearrangement links TRBV5-8 to TRBJ2-2; the D gene is possibly TRBD1 (6 bases). The length of the CDR3 is 12 residues. V was shortened by 6 bases and J by 7 bases, with 10 bases between the two germline ends. Germline V gene lookup returns CDR1 SGHTS and CDR2 YDEGEE. The CDR3 DNA reads as TGTGCCAGCACAGGGGATGTCGGGGAGCTGTTTTTT. Its translation: CASTGDVGELFF.

This clonotype was counted a few times. The chain uses TRBV4-3 and TRBJ1-3, with D unresolved. V was shortened by 3 bases and J by 3 bases, with 9 bases between the two germline ends. This CDR3 has 14 residues. Germline values: CDR1 LGHNA, CDR2 YSLEER. The CDR3 sequence: CASSHLIVGNTIYF. For the CDR3, the DNA is TGCGCCAGCAGCCACCTTATAGTTGGAAACACCATATATTTT.

This clonotype was recorded once. This may come from a read error, since a much larger clone is one base off. The genes are TRBV5-5 and TRBJ2-7, with D uncertain. Germline V lookup: CDR1 SGHKS, CDR2 YYEKEE (reference sequence). The CDR3 totals 13 residues. CDR3 loop: CASSLSGYYELYF. DNA for the CDR3: TGTGCCAGCAGCTTGAGTGGGTACTACGAGCTGTACTTC. Combining the CDR3 with reference TRBV5-5 and TRBJ2-7 gives the whole variable domain DAGVTQSPTHLIKTRGQQVTLRCSPISGHKSVSWYQQVLGQGPQFIFQYYEKEERGRGNFPDRFSARQFPNYSSELNVNALLLGDSALYLCASSLSGYYELYFGPGTRLTVT.

This clonotype was counted a few times. This rearrangement joins TRBV7-2 to TRBJ2-7, with D tentatively TRBD2 (5 bases). The length of the CDR3 is 14 residues. The germline V and J ends were trimmed by 0 bases and 9 bases, with 15 bases remaining between them. Germline CDR1 SGHTA, CDR2 FQGNSA. CDR3 amino acids: CASSLASDPRGQYF. The CDR3 DNA sequence: TGTGCCAGCAGCTTAGCCTCAGACCCACGGGGGCAGTACTTC.

The rearrangement links TRBV5-6 to TRBJ2-5, with D perhaps TRBD1 (6 bases). CDR3 length equals 12 residues. Germline CDR1 and CDR2: SGHDT and YYEEEE. Deletions cut 5 bases from V and 5 bases from J, with 10 bases between. For the CDR3, the DNA is TGTGCCAGCAGTTTTACAGGGGAGACCCAGTACTTC. Translated, it gives CASSFTGETQYF.

The J gene is TRBJ1-5, the V gene TRBV28; D is possibly TRBD1 (5 bases). Trimming left V 1 base short and J 2 bases short, with 9 bases between. Germline V gives CDR1 MDHEN, CDR2 SYDVKM. The CDR3 sequence is 15 residues long. The CDR3 coding sequence is TGTGCCAGCAGTTTATTGGGGGATGGCAATCAGCCCCAGCATTTT. The encoded protein is CASSLLGDGNQPQHF. The entire variable domain, with the rest obtained from reference TRBV28 and TRBJ1-5, is as follows: DVKVTQSSRYLVKRTGEKVFLECVQDMDHENMFWYRQDPGLGLRLIYFSYDVKMKEKGDIPEGYSVSREKKERFSLILESASTNQTSMYLCASSLLGDGNQPQHFGDGTRLSIL.

This clonotype came up a few times. The rearrangement links TRBV7-9 to TRBJ1-5; D may be TRBD1 (5 bases). The V end lost 2 bases, the J end lost 1 base, and 12 bases lay between the germline ends. CDR1 and CDR2 from the germline V gene are SEHNR and FQNEAQ (reference sequence). This CDR3 has 16 residues. As DNA, the CDR3 is TGTGCCAGCAGCTTATGGGGGGTAAGGAGCAATCAGCCCCAGCATTTT. It is translated as CASSLWGVRSNQPQHF. The whole variable domain, filled in from reference TRBV7-9 and TRBJ1-5, reads DTGVSQNPRHKITKRGQNVTFRCDPISEHNRLYWYRQTLGQGPEFLTYFQNEAQLEKSRLLSDRFSAERPKGSFSTLEIQRTEQGDSAMYLCASSLWGVRSNQPQHFGDGTRLSIL.

This clonotype was observed a few times. The rearrangement links TRBV11-2 to TRBJ2-5; tentative D call: TRBD1 (5 bases). CDR1 is SGHAT and CDR2 is FQNNGV in the germline V gene. V was trimmed by 1 base and J by 5 bases, leaving 14 bases between them. The CDR3 consists of 15 residues. The chain's CDR3 is CASSLAGNAVETQYF. CDR3 sequence (DNA): TGTGCCAGCAGCTTAGCAGGGAATGCGGTGGAGACCCAGTACTTC.

The chain uses TRBV4-3 and TRBJ2-1; 10 bases map to TRBD2. Per the germline V gene, CDR1 is LGHNA and CDR2 is YSLEER. After removal of 3 bases from V and 4 bases from J, the junction contained 9 bases not matched to a gene. CDR3 length: 17 amino acids. CDR3 in amino acids: CASSQEITSGIYNEQFF. In DNA, the CDR3 is TGCGCCAGCAGCCAGGAGATTACTAGCGGGATTTACAATGAGCAGTTCTTC.

This clonotype has only a few counts. V usage is TRBV29-1 and J usage is TRBJ1-1, with D possibly being TRBD1 (6 bases). V lost 4 bases and J lost 6, with 12 bases in between. This CDR3 is built from 12 residues. Germline V gives CDR1 SQVTM, CDR2 ANQGSEA. CDR3 bases: TGCAGCGTTGTTCTGGACAGCGCTGAAGCTTTCTTT. It codes for CSVVLDSAEAFF.